The 6 T cell receptor beta chains below were found in one sample sequenced in a study of identical twins. TCRdb redid the calling of the 5' RACE reads with MiXCR, one entry per CDR3 protein. The sample yields a few hundred thousand distinct CDR3 sequences, about 8.3% seen once. These same data were also listed under a study on yellow fever vaccine responses in identical twins.

Sequenced input: CD8+ T cells sorted from blood. Every receptor here comes from a woman under 30 in good health.

The V and J genes are TRBV4-3 and TRBJ2-1; 8 bases are shared with TRBD2. Trimming cost V 3 bases and J 5 bases; bases outside gene matches: 15. Germline loops: CDR1 LGHNA, CDR2 YSLEER. The CDR3 contains 18 residues. The DNA of the CDR3 is TGCGCCAGCAGCCAGCTATCGCCTCTAGCGGGTGAGGACAATGAGCAGTTCTTC. It yields the protein CASSQLSPLAGEDNEQFF.

CDR3 loop: CSVFLELGSGSPEQFF. The DNA for the CDR3 is TGCAGCGTTTTTTTGGAGTTGGGTAGCGGGAGTCCTGAGCAGTTCTTC. The chain carries TRBV29-1 and TRBJ2-1; 9 bases match TRBD2. Germline V CDR1 and CDR2: SQVTM, ANQGSEA. After removal of 5 bases from V and 9 bases from J, the junction contained 17 bases not matched to a gene. The CDR3 length is 16 residues.

This clonotype was recorded at least ten times. The rearrangement uses TRBV25-1 and TRBJ2-1; D is ambiguous. The CDR3 sequence is 13 residues long. Germline V lookup: CDR1 MGHDK, CDR2 SYGVNS. The V gene lost 8 bases and the J gene lost 0 bases, with 8 bases spanning the gap. Here the CDR3 DNA reads TGTGCCAGCGGGGTGAGCTCCTACAATGAGCAGTTCTTC. Translated, it gives CASGVSSYNEQFF.

The gene calls are TRBV25-1 and TRBJ1-2; possibly TRBD1 for D (5 bases). Germline V gene lookup returns CDR1 MGHDK and CDR2 SYGVNS. This CDR3 spans 13 amino acids. Trimming cost V 6 bases and J 4 bases, with 12 bases left between them. CDR3 in amino acids: CASRNGGSYGYTF. The CDR3 nucleotides read TGTGCCAGCAGGAACGGGGGGTCCTATGGCTACACCTTC.

The table lists this clonotype with many counts. The chain employs TRBV12-3 or TRBV12-4 and TRBJ1-5; D gene unclear. V was clipped by 6 bases and J by 0 bases, with 12 bases between them. The CDR3 is 15 residues long. CDR3 DNA: TGTGCCAGCAGATCCGGGAGGTATAGCAATCAGCCCCAGCATTTT. Residues: CASRSGRYSNQPQHF.

The chain has TRBV11-2 and TRBJ1-2; D remains ambiguous. With 4 bases removed from V and 4 bases from J, the gap between germline ends came to 10 bases. CDR1 SGHAT and CDR2 FQNNGV come from the germline V gene. The CDR3 runs to 13 residues. The CDR3 nucleotides are TGTGCCAGCAGCTACGGACGGCTCTATGGCTACACCTTC. Its protein product is CASSYGRLYGYTF.